Each of the 11 T cell receptor beta chains below was sequenced from the same sample in a study of cytomegalovirus exposure and HLA in healthy donors. PCR involved 60 Vbeta and 13 Jbeta primers. Repertoires were generated with immunoSEQ multiplex PCR, while TCRdb's copy carries only in-frame clones and drops some. The sample lists tens of thousands of clones, roughly 79% seen once, with about 0.5% in the top ten. The sample comprised PBMCs. The receptors here all came from a man aged 30 to 45 in good health and CMV-seronegative.

The table lists this clone with a few counts. DNA of the CDR3: TGTGCCAGCAGTGTTCTAAGGAGCTCCTATAATTCACCCCTCCACTTT. Translating gives CASSVLRSSYNSPLHF. This chain uses TRBV6-1 with TRBJ1-6; D is ambiguous. Trimming cost V 4 bases and J 0 bases, with 10 bases left between them. The CDR3 has 16 residues. The germline gives CDR1 MNHNS, CDR2 SASEGT.

This chain uses TRBV5-1 with TRBJ2-1; 9 bases fit TRBD2. This CDR3 spans 18 amino acids. Losses at the gene ends were 4 bases for V and 6 bases for J; bases not matched to a gene: 17. CDR1 and CDR2 (germline): SGHRS, YFSETQ. The CDR3 nucleotides read TGCGCCAGCAGCCCTAAAAAACTTATAGCGGGAGCAACCAATGAGCAGTTCTTC. Translated, it gives CASSPKKLIAGATNEQFF.

CDR3 sequence reads: CASSFTQGSTEAFF. In nucleotides, the CDR3 is TGTGCCAGCAGCTTTACTCAGGGGAGTACTGAAGCTTTCTTT. The chain uses TRBV11-2 and TRBJ1-1; D possibly corresponds to TRBD1 (6 bases). The CDR3 length is 14 residues. V dropped 3 bases and J dropped 5 bases, with 13 bases sitting between them. Germline loops: CDR1 SGHAT, CDR2 FQNNGV.

V usage is TRBV15 and J usage is TRBJ1-1, with D perhaps matching TRBD1 (5 bases). Germline lookup yields CDR1 LNHNV and CDR2 YYDKDF (reference sequence). The CDR3 is made up of 14 amino acids. V lost 3 bases and J lost 0, with 8 bases in between. CDR3 bases: TGTGCCACCAGCAGCAGGGTCGTGAACACTGAAGCTTTCTTT. As protein: CATSSRVVNTEAFF.

This sequence joins TRBV7-2 and TRBJ1-2; D remains unclear. V was cut by 5 bases and J by 4 bases, with 14 bases left in between. The CDR3 length is 14 residues. From germline, CDR1 is SGHTA and CDR2 FQGNSA. The CDR3 sequence is CASSPHGPGYGYTF. As DNA, the CDR3 is TGTGCCAGCAGCCCCCACGGTCCGGGCTATGGCTACACCTTC.

This rearrangement joins TRBV9 to TRBJ2-1; possibly TRBD2 for D (5 bases). The length of the CDR3 is 15 residues. Germline V gene lookup returns CDR1 SGDLS and CDR2 YYNGEE. V dropped 3 bases and J dropped 0 bases, with 10 bases sitting between them. CDR3 DNA sequence: TGTGCCAGCAGCGCCAGACTACACTCCTACAATGAGCAGTTCTTC. Translating it yields CASSARLHSYNEQFF.

The CDR3 DNA is TGTGCCAGCAGCTTGGTAAATCTCTATGGCTACACCTTC. It specifies CASSLVNLYGYTF. The rearrangement links TRBV5-8 to TRBJ1-2; D gene uncertain. CDR1 and CDR2 from the germline V gene are SGHTS and YDEGEE. With 0 bases removed from V and 4 bases from J, the gap between germline ends came to 7 bases. The CDR3 is 13 residues long.

The CDR3 bases are TGTGCCAGCAGCCGGACTAGCAGTTACAATGAGCAGTTCTTC. Encoded protein: CASSRTSSYNEQFF. The chain has TRBV6-1 and TRBJ2-1; TRBD2 matches at 8 bases. CDR3 length equals 14 residues. Trimming at V came to 6 bases and at J to 4 bases, leaving 5 bases not matched to a gene. Germline CDR1 reads MNHNS; CDR2 reads SASEGT.

This chain uses TRBV5-4 with TRBJ1-1; D remains ambiguous. The V gene's germline CDR1 is SGHNT and CDR2 YYREEE (reference sequence). The CDR3 is 15 residues long. With 4 bases removed from V and 0 bases from J, the gap between germline ends came to 13 bases. The CDR3 sequence is CASSLRPGMNTEAFF. CDR3 DNA sequence: TGTGCCAGCAGCCTAAGACCGGGGATGAACACTGAAGCTTTCTTT.

This chain connects TRBV7-9 to TRBJ1-4; 8 bases line up with TRBD1. CDR3 size: 14 residues. The J segment lost 5 bases and the V segment lost 3 bases, leaving 2 bases of the junction unmatched. CDR1 and CDR2 (germline): SEHNR, FQNEAQ (reference sequence). The CDR3 reads CASSLDRVNEKLFF. The CDR3 DNA reads TGTGCCAGCAGCTTGGACAGGGTGAATGAAAAACTGTTTTTT.

The chain couples TRBV21-1 to TRBJ2-1; the table names TRBD1, a call not compared with the DNA. TRBV21-1 corresponds to a pseudogene. There are 16 residues in the CDR3. The CDR3, as DNA: TGTGCCAGCAGCAGACGAGACATGAGCTCCTACAATGAGCAGTTCTTC. Its protein product is CASSRRDMSSYNEQFF.